This T cell receptor beta chain was recorded in a study of OX40 agonist ivuxolimab in advanced cancers. About the study: Partial responses were observed in three patients, of whom one had hepatocellular carcinoma and two had cutaneous melanoma.

Deletions cut 5 bases from V and 6 bases from J, with 17 bases between. CDR1 is SEHNR and CDR2 is FQNEAQ in the germline V gene (reference sequence). CDR3 length: 15 amino acids. Profiled with immunoSEQ multiplex PCR; TCRdb holds only in-frame clones, not every one. The repertoire holds 70,000 or so clones, roughly 85% seen once, with 11% in the top ten. The sample was CD4+ or CD8+ T cells sorted from blood, taken in a trial of the OX40 agonist ivuxolimab. This chain links TRBV7-9 with TRBJ2-1, with D possibly being TRBD2 (6 bases). The receptor was derived from an adult with an advanced solid tumor such as melanoma, head and neck, liver or kidney cancer. CDR3 in amino acids: CASSRVGGVSNEQFF. In DNA form, the CDR3 reads TGTGCCAGCAGCCGGGTGGGGGGAGTAAGCAATGAGCAGTTCTTC.